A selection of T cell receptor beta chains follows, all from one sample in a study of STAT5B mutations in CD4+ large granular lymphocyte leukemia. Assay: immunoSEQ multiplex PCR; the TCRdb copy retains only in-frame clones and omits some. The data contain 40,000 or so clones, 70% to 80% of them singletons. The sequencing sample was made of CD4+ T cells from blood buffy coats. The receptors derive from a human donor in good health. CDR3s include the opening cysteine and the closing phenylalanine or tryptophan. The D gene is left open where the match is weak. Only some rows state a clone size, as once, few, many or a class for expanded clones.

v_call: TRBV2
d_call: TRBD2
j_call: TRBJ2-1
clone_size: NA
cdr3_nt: TGTGCCAGCAGGAAAGGGACTAGCGGGAGTGGGAATGAGCAGTTCTTC
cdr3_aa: CASRKGTSGSGNEQFF

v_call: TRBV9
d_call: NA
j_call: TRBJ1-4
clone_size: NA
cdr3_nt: TGTGCCAGCAGCGTCCAACCTGACAGGCGAAAGGAAAAACTGTTTTTT
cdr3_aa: CASSVQPDRRKEKLFF

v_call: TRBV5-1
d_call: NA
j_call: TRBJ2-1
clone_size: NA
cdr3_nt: TGCGCCAGCAGCTTGGCCCCTGGGGGCTCCTACAATGAGCAGTTCTTC
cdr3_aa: CASSLAPGGSYNEQFF

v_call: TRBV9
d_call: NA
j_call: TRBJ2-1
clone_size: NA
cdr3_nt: TGTGCCAGTGGAGGGGGGGGGCCAAATGAGCAGTTCTTC
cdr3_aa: CASGGGGPNEQFF

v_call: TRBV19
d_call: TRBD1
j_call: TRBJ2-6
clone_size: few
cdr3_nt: TGTGCCAGTAGATCCGCCCGGACAGGGTTTCGAGGGGCCAACGTCCTGACTTTC
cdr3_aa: CASRSARTGFRGANVLTF

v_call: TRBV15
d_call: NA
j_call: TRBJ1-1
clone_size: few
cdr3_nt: TGTGCCACCAGCAGAGATCGGGCTTCGAACACTGAAGCTTTCTTT
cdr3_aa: CATSRDRASNTEAFF

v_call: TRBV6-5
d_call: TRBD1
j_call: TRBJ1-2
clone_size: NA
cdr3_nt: TGTGCCAGCAAAGCGACAGGGACCGGGGGGTATGGCTACACCTTC
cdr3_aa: CASKATGTGGYGYTF

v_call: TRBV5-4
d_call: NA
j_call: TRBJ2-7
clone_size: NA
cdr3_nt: TGTGCCAGCAGCTTTGGAGGGGGGAGGGCCACCTACGAGCAGTACTTC
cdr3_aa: CASSFGGGRATYEQYF

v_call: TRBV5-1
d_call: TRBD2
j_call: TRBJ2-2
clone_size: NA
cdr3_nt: TGCGCCAGCAGCTTGGGACTAGCGAGCACCGGGGAGCTGTTTTTT
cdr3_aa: CASSLGLASTGELFF

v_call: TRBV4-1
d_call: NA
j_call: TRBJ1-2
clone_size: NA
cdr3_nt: TGCGCCAGCAGCCAGCTCTTTGGGCCGGACTATGGCTACACCTTC
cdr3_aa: CASSQLFGPDYGYTF

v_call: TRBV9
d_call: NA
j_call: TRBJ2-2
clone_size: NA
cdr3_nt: TGTGCCAGCAGCGTAGGAGGGCTCACCGGGGAGCTGTTTTTT
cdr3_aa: CASSVGGLTGELFF

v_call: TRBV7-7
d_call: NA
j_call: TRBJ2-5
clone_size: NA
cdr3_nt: TGTGCCAGCAGCTTTGGACCTAGCGAGACCCAGTACTTC
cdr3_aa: CASSFGPSETQYF

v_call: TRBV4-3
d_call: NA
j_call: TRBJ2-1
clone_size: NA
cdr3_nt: TGCGCCAGCAGCCAAGCATTGGGACAAAGACAGCATGAGCAGTTCTTC
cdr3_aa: CASSQALGQRQHEQFF

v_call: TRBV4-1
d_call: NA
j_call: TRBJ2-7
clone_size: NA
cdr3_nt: TGCGCCAGCAGCCGGACGAGCGAGAGCTCCTACGAGCAGTACTTC
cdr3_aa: CASSRTSESSYEQYF

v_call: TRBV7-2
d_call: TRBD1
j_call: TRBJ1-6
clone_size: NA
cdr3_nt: TGTGCCAGCAGCTTTGACAGGGGTTATAATTCACCCCTCCACTTT
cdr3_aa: CASSFDRGYNSPLHF

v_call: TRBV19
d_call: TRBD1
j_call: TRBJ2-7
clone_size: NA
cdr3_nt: TGTGCCAGTAGTATAGGCGGGACAGGGCAACGCGAGCAGTACTTC
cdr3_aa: CASSIGGTGQREQYF

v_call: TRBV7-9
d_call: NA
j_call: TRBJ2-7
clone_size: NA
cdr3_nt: TGTGCCAGCAGCTTAGAATCAGGGGAGAATTACGAGCAGTACTTC
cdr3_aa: CASSLESGENYEQYF

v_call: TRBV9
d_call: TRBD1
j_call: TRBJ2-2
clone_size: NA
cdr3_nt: TGTGCCAGCAGCGTAGCGGCAGGGGGCACCACCGGGGAGCTGTTTTTT
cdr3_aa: CASSVAAGGTTGELFF

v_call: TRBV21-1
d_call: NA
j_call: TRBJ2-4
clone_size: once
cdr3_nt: TGTGCCAGCAGCACTCCCCACCCCTCAGGGGGCTCGGCCAAAAACATTCAGTACTTC
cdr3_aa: CASSTPHPSGGSAKNIQYF

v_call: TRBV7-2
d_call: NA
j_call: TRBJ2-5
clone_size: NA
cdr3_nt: TGTGCCAGCAGCTTAAGTTCCAGCCAAGAGACCCAGTACTTC
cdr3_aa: CASSLSSSQETQYF

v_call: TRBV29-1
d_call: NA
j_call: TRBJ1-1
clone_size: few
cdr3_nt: TGCAGCGTTGCAGAGACAGGAAACACTGAAGCTTTCTTT
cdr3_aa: CSVAETGNTEAFF

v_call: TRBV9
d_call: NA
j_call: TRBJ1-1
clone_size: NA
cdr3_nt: TGTGCCAGCAGCGTAGAAGGGAACACTGAAGCTTTCTTT
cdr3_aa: CASSVEGNTEAFF

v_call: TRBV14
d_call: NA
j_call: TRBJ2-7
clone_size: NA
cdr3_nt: TGTGCCAGCAGCCCCTTCGATCAGGGTGGGTACGAGCAGTACTTC
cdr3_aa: CASSPFDQGGYEQYF

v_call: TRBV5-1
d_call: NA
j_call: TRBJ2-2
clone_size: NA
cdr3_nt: TGCGCCAGCAGCTGGGGGGCCAACCCCACCGGGGAGCTGTTTTTT
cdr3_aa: CASSWGANPTGELFF

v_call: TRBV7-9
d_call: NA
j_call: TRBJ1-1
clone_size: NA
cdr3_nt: TGTGCCAGCAGCTTGAATCTCAGGAACACTGAAGCTTTCTTT
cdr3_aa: CASSLNLRNTEAFF

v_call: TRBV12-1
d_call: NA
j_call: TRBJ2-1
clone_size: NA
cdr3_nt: TGTGCCAGCAGCCGGAGACTAGCGGGAGGGCTTCCCTACAATGAGCAGTTCTTC
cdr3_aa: CASSRRLAGGLPYNEQFF

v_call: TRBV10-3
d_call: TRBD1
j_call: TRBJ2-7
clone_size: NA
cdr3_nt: TGTGCCATCAGACGGGACAGGGAGGGGCGGGAGCAGTACTTC
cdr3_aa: CAIRRDREGREQYF

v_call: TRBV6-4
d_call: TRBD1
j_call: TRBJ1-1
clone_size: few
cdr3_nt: TGTGCCAGCAGTGCAAACAGGGGAGGTGTAGCTTTCTTT
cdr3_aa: CASSANRGGVAFF

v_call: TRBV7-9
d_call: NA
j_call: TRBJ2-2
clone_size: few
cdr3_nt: TGTGCCAGCAGCCAAGACCAGGGGCTGGGCGGGGAGCTGTTTTTT
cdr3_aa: CASSQDQGLGGELFF

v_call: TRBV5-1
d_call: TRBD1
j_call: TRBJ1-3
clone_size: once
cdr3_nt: TGCGCCAGCAGCCCTGGGACAGGGAGGAACACCATATATTTT
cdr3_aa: CASSPGTGRNTIYF

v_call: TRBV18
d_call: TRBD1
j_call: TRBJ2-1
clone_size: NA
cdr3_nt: TGTGCCAGCTCACCGGGACAGGGAAGAAATGAGCAGTTCTTC
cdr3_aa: CASSPGQGRNEQFF

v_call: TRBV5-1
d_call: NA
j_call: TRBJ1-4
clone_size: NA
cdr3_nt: TGCGCCAGCAGCCCGGGGAGAACTAATGAAAAACTGTTTTTT
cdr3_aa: CASSPGRTNEKLFF

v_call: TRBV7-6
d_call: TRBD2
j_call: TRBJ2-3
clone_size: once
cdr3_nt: TGTGCCAGCAGCCGGACTAGCGGGACAGATACGCAGTATTTT
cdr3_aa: CASSRTSGTDTQYF

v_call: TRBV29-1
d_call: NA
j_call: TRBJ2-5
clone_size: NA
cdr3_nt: TGCAGCGTTGCCCCCCGGGGGCTGCAAGAGACCCAGTACTTC
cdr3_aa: CSVAPRGLQETQYF

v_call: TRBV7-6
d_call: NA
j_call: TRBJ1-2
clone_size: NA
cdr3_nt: TGTGCCAGCAGCTTAGATCTTCAGGGTACGGGCTACACCTTC
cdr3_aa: CASSLDLQGTGYTF

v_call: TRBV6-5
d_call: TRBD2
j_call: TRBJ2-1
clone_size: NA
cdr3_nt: TGTGCCAGCAGCAGACTAGCTTCCAATGAGCAGTTCTTC
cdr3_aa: CASSRLASNEQFF

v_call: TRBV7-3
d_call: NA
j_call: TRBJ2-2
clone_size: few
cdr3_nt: TGTGCCAGCAGCTCCGGGACCTATGGTGGGGAGCTGTTTTTT
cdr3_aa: CASSSGTYGGELFF

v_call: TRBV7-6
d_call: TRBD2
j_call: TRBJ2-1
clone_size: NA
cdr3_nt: TGTGCCAGCAATAAGAGGGAGGGAGGGGAGCAGTTCTTC
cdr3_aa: CASNKREGGEQFF

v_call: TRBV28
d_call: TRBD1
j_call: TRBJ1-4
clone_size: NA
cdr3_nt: TGTGCCGGCCGGGAACAGGGGGGAGGCGAAAAACTGTTTTTT
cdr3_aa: CAGREQGGGEKLFF

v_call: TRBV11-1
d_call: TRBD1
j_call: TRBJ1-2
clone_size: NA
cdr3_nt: TGTGCCAGCAGTCGTACCAGGACAGGGGATGGCTACACCTTC
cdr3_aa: CASSRTRTGDGYTF

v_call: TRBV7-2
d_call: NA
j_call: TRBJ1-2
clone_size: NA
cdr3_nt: TGTGCCAGCACCCCCGAGGGGATAGCTAACTATGGCTACACCTTC
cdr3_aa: CASTPEGIANYGYTF

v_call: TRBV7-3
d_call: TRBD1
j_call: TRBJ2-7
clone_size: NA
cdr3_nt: TGTGCCAGCAGTCTAAGGGGATTAGACAGGGGGACCTACGAGCAGTACTTC
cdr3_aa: CASSLRGLDRGTYEQYF

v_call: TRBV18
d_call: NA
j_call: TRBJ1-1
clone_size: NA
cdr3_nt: TGTGCCAGCTCACCACTAGAGGACACTGAAGCTTTCTTT
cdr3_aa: CASSPLEDTEAFF

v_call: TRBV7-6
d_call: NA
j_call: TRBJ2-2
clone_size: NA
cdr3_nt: TGTGCCAGCAGCCAACAATTGGGGGCCACAGGGGAGCTGTTTTTT
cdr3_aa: CASSQQLGATGELFF

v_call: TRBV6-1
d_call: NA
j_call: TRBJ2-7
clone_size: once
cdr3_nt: TGTGCCAGCAGGGAACCCCTAGGCGGGGCGTACGAGCAGTACTTC
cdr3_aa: CASREPLGGAYEQYF